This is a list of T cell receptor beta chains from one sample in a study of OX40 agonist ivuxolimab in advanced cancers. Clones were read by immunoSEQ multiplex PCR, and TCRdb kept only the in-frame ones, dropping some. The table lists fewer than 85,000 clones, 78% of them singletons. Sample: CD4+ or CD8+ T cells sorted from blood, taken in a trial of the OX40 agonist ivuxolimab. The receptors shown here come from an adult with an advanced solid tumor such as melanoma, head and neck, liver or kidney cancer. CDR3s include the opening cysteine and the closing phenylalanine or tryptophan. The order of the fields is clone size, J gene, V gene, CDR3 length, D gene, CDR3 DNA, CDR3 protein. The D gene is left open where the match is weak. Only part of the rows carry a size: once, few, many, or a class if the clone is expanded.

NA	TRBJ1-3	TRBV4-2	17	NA	TGTGCCAGCGCTCCAGGGTCCATAACGGGGAGTGGAAACACCATATATTTT	CASAPGSITGSGNTIYF
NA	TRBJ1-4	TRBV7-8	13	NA	TGTGCCAGCAGCTTAGAGGGGGTAGTGGAACTGTTTTTT	CASSLEGVVELFF
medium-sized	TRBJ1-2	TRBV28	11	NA	TGTGCCAGCAGTAGCGGCTATGGCTACACCTTC	CASSSGYGYTF
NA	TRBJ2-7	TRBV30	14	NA	TGTGCCTGGAGGGGAGGCTCATTATCCTACGAGCAGTACTTC	CAWRGGSLSYEQYF
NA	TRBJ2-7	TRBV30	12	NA	TGTGCCTGGAGTGGGCAGCCCTACGAGCAGTACTTC	CAWSGQPYEQYF
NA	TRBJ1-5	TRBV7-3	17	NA	TGTGCCAGCAGCCCCGTAGGGGGGGGGCGTTGCAATCAGCCCCAGCATTTT	CASSPVGGGRCNQPQHF
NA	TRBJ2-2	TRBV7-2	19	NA	TGTGCCAGCAGCTTAGGCTATCGGGTACGATACACGAACACCGGGGAGCTGTTTTTT	CASSLGYRVRYTNTGELFF
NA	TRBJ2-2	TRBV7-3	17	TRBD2	TGTGCCAGCAGCCTACTGCGGACTAGCGGGAACACCGGGGAGCTGTTTTTT	CASSLLRTSGNTGELFF
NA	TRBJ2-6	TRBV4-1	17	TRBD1	TGCGCCAGCAGCCAAGTCCTACAGGGGACTGGGGCCAACGTCCTGACTTTC	CASSQVLQGTGANVLTF
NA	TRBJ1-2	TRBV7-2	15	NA	TGTGCCAGCAGCCAAGCAGCTGGGTCGGGCTATGGCTACACCTTC	CASSQAAGSGYGYTF
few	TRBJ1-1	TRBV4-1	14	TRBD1	TGCGCCAGCAGTCTACAGGGGGGGGACACTGAAGCTTTCTTT	CASSLQGGDTEAFF
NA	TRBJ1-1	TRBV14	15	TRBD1	TGTGCCAGCAGCCCACTGGACAGGGCCGACACTGAAGCTTTCTTT	CASSPLDRADTEAFF
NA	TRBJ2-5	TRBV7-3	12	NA	TGTGCCAGCAGCTCCCTCGGGGAGACCCAGTACTTC	CASSSLGETQYF
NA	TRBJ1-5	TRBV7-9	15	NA	TGTGCCAGCAGCTTAGGATCCGGGGGGGATCAGCCCCAGCATTTT	CASSLGSGGDQPQHF
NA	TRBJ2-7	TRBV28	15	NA	TGTGCCAGCAGTCGAGCCGTTACGAGCTCCTACGAGCAGTACTTC	CASSRAVTSSYEQYF
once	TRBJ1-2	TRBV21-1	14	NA	TGTGCCAGCCGATCGACAGGGCCCAACTATGGCTACACCTTC	CASRSTGPNYGYTF
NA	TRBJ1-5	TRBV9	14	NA	TGTGCCAGCAGCGTAGACGGGCACAATCAGCCCCAGCATTTT	CASSVDGHNQPQHF
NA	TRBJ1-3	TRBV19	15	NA	TGTGCCAGTAGTATCGGGGCAGGGACAGGAAACACCATATATTTT	CASSIGAGTGNTIYF
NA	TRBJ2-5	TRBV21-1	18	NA	TGTGCCAGCAGCAAAGTAGTGGAGAGGGGGCGGCCCAGAGAGACCCAGTACTTC	CASSKVVERGRPRETQYF
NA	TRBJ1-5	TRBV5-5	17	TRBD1	TGTGCCAGCAGCCACCTCGACAGGGTAGGTGGCAATCAGCCCCAGCATTTT	CASSHLDRVGGNQPQHF
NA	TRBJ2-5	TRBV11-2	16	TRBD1	TGTGCCAGCAGCCAAACCCCCATCAGGACAGGGGAGACCCAGTACTTC	CASSQTPIRTGETQYF
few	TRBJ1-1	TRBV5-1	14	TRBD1	TGCGCCAGCAGCTCCGCACAGGGGTACACTGAAGCTTTCTTT	CASSSAQGYTEAFF
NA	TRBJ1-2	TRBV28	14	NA	TGTGCCAGCAGTTCAGGGCCAGCTAACTATGGCTACACCTTC	CASSSGPANYGYTF
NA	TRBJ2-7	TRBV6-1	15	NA	TGTGCCGCAAAGGGTGGGCAGGCGGGAACCTACGAGCAGTACTTC	CAAKGGQAGTYEQYF
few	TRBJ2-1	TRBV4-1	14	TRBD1	TGCGCCAGCAGCCACCTGGGGACAGTAAATGAGCAGTTCTTC	CASSHLGTVNEQFF
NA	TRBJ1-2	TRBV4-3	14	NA	TGCGCCAGCAGCCAGGTCTTCACAGGGACGGGCTACACCTTC	CASSQVFTGTGYTF
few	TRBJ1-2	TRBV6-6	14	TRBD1	TGTGCCAGCAGTTCTAACAGGGGCCTCAATGGCTACACCTTC	CASSSNRGLNGYTF
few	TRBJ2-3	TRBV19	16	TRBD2	TGTGCCAGTACTTCTCAAACTAGCGGGGGCAGAGATACGCAGTATTTT	CASTSQTSGGRDTQYF
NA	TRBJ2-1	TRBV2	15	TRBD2	TGTGCCAGCAGTGAGGAGGGACTAGCAGTCCTTCGACAGTTCTTC	CASSEEGLAVLRQFF
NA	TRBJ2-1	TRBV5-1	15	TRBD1	TGCGCCAGCAGCTTGGGACAGGGGTGGCTCAATGAGCAGTTCTTC	CASSLGQGWLNEQFF
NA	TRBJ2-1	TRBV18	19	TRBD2	TGTGCCAGCTCACCCCCGGGACTAGCGGGAGGAAGGTCCTACAATGAGCAGTTCTTC	CASSPPGLAGGRSYNEQFF
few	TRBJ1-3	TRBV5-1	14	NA	TGCGCCAGCAGCTTGGAAACCCCTGGAAACACCATATATTTT	CASSLETPGNTIYF
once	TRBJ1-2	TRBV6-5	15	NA	TGTGCCAGCAGTTACACCCGGGGGGGAGGTTATGGCTACACCTTC	CASSYTRGGGYGYTF
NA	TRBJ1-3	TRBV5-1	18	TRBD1	TGCGCCAGCAGCTTGGCCTGGACAGGGGCAGGCTCTGGAAACACCATATATTTT	CASSLAWTGAGSGNTIYF
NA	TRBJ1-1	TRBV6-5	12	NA	TGTGCCAGCAGGCCCACGTCGGCTGAAGCTTTCTTT	CASRPTSAEAFF
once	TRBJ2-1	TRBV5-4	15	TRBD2	TGTGCCAGCAGTCCAACTAGCGGAGATTACAATGAGCAGTTCTTC	CASSPTSGDYNEQFF
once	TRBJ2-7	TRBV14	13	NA	TGTGCCAGCAGGGCTAGTAGCGGTTACGAGCAGTACTTC	CASRASSGYEQYF
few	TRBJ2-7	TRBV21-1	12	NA	TGTGCCAGCAGCGGGGGGGGCTACGAGCAGTACTTC	CASSGGGYEQYF
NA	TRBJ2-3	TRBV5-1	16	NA	TGCGCCAGCAGCTGGGGGGCTAGCGGAAACACAGATACGCAGTATTTT	CASSWGASGNTDTQYF
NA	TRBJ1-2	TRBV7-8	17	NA	TGTGCCAGCAGCTACTTAAGTTTGTCAAGGGTCGTAAATGGCTACACCTTC	CASSYLSLSRVVNGYTF
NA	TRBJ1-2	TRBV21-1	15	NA	TGTGCCAGCAGCCCCGGCAGACCTCATAACTATGGCTACACCTTC	CASSPGRPHNYGYTF
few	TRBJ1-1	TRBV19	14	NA	TGTGCCAGTAGTATAAACGGACAGCAATTTGGAGCTTCCTTT	CASSINGQQFGASF
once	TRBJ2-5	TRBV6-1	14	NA	TGTGCCAGCAGTGGGACCCTTGCGGTCGAGACCCAGTACTTC	CASSGTLAVETQYF
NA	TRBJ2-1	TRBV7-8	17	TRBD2	TGTGCCAGCAGCGACCGATTAGCGGGAGGGCCGGGGAATGAGCAGTTCTTC	CASSDRLAGGPGNEQFF
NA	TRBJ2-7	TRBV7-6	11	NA	TGTGCCAGCAGCTATGGTTTCGAGCAGTACTTC	CASSYGFEQYF
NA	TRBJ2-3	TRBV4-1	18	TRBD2	TGCGCCAGCAGCCAAGATTCGGTAATAGCGGGGTCCTTAGATACGCAGTATTTT	CASSQDSVIAGSLDTQYF
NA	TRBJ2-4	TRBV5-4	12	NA	TGTGCCAGCAGCCTCGGGTCGGCCATTCAGTACTTC	CASSLGSAIQYF
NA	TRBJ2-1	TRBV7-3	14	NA	TGTGCCAGCAGCTTCCCGGGAGTGTACAATGAGCAGTTCTTC	CASSFPGVYNEQFF
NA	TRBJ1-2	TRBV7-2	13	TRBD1	TGTGCCAGCAGCTCGGACAGGACCTATGGCTACACCTTC	CASSSDRTYGYTF
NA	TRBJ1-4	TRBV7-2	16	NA	TGTGCCAGCAGCTCGGGACGGATTCTTTTTAATGAAAAACTGTTTTTT	CASSSGRILFNEKLFF
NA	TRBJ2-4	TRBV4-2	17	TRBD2	TGTGCCAGCAGCCAAGATCCAGCGGGAGTAGCCAAAAACATTCAGTACTTC	CASSQDPAGVAKNIQYF
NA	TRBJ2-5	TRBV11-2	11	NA	TGTGCCAGCAGCTTAGTTGAGACCCAGTACTTC	CASSLVETQYF
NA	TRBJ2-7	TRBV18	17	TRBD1	TGTGCCAGCTCCCCCCAAAGTGGGACAGGAGCGACCTACGAGCAGTACTTC	CASSPQSGTGATYEQYF